This TCR beta chain is from a study of T cell responses to AZD1222 COVID-19 vaccine. Repertoires were generated with immunoSEQ multiplex PCR, while TCRdb's copy carries only in-frame clones and drops some. Of around 33,000 clones in the sample, approximately 91% were seen once. This clone showed up just once. Its specificity is not known. Findings of the study overall: A mostly white British donor set with more females was recruited, and clonal diversity was possibly underestimated.

The origin of this receptor is an adult in good health. The sequencing here drew on peripheral blood, taken on day 0 of AZD1222 vaccination.

The CDR3 coding sequence is TGTGCCACACAGGGGGGCTTTTTCTCTGGGGCCAACGTCCTGACTTTC. Protein product: CATQGGFFSGANVLTF. V usage is TRBV19 and J usage is TRBJ2-6; 8 bases fit TRBD1. The CDR3 spans 16 residues. Germline trimming cut 10 bases from V and 0 bases from J; bases unmatched to any gene: 8. Germline values: CDR1 LNHDA, CDR2 SQIVND (reference sequence).